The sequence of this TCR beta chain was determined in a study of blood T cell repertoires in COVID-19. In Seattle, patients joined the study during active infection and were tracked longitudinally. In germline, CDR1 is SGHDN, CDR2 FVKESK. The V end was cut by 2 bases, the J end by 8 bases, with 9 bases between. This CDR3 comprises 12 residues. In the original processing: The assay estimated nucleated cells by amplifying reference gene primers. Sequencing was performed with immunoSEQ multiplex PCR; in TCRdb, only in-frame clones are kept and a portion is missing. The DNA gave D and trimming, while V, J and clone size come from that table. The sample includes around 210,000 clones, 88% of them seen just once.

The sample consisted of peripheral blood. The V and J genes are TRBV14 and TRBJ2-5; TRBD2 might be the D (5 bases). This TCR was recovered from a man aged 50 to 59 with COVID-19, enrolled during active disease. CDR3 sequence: CASSQRSGTQYF. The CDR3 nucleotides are TGTGCCAGCAGCCAAAGATCGGGAACCCAGTACTTC.